This T cell receptor beta chain emerged from a study of vaccination and CD4 T cells after COVID-19. Study summary: Post-vaccination specimens were collected at a median of 72 days following dose two (range 14 to 241).

The CDR3 extends over 12 amino acids. Trimming removed 6 bases from V and 3 bases from J; junction bases left unmatched: 1. Germline CDR1 reads MNHNS; CDR2 reads SASEGT. Indicated treatment: approximately 9-day PBMC culture with coronavirus spike peptide pools or control peptides (ViraFEST assay). One should note that the unexposed donor's CD4+ T cells were collected before the COVID-19 pandemic (2011-2018). From unexposed donors, CD4+ T cells were probed, cells permitting, with SARS-CoV-2 S/N and four cold-coronavirus spikes. Sequencing of the DNA from cultured CD4+ T cells was carried out with the Oncomine TCR Beta short-read assay. Cultures of CD4+ T cells served as the source for extracting genomic DNA. TCRdb called the PCR reads again in MiXCR, with one record for every CDR3 protein. The repertoire holds 4,000 to 5,000 distinct CDR3 sequences, with less than 50% as singletons. Worth noting for this clonotype: Its antigen is not identified.

The gene calls are TRBV6-1 and TRBJ1-2; TRBD1 matches at 7 bases. Material: CD4+ T cells from blood, cultured in vitro. The clonotype originates from a human donor in good health. CDR3 sequence reads: CASRGTDYGYTF. The CDR3, as DNA: TGTGCCAGCAGGGGGACAGACTATGGCTACACCTTC.